This record covers a single T cell receptor beta chain. Its binding antigen is unknown. One base away there is no much larger clone; base qualities are not given. TCRbeta CDR3 regions were amplified from genomic DNA using the immunoSEQ Assay, a bias-controlled multiplex PCR. The original pipeline was this. Nucleated cell counts per sample were estimated from amplification of reference gene primers within the assay. Sequence reads were collapsed and filtered to measure the absolute abundance of every unique TCRbeta CDR3 rearrangement. For each sample, productive Simpson clonality was calculated as the square root of Simpson's diversity index over productive rearrangements. Imported from immuneACCESS, the table was reduced by TCRdb to in-frame sequences with V and J called. These copies leave out some clones; in studies compared against another copy, an unresolved V gene accounts for under half, and the cause of the remainder is not known. V, J and clone size derive from that table, while D and trimming were established from the DNA sequence. The sample records 70,000 to 90,000 clones, 65% to 90% of which are singletons. The top ten constitute roughly 4% of the sample.

These data originate in a study of blood T cell repertoires in COVID-19 (TCRdb year 2020). Broadly, across the study: Samples from collaborators originated in the United States, Italy and Spain and spanned both the acute and convalescent phases of COVID-19. The prospective study material was composed of cDNA or gDNA derived from T cells, B-cell-depleted T cells, or PBMCs. Deeply sampled blood TCRbeta repertoires from subjects exposed to, actively infected with, or recovered from COVID-19 were included in the dataset. The repertoires were released in a freely available public database meant as a resource for research on the immune response to SARS-CoV-2. The samples were drawn from the first 160 participants of the ongoing ImmuneRACE study and from about 1,200 subjects provided by 6 global collaborators. The sample metadata nearly always contained a de-identified subject ID, COVID-19 status, age in years and sex. Where available, HLA class I and class II types were taken from metadata supplied by the sample provider and were not determined by assay-based typing. Points the paper makes about the study in general: Clinical and demographic metadata were provided uncurated, with the amount varying by source and participant.

The collaborating institutions used their own protocols to collect whole blood in K2EDTA tubes. For TCRbeta analysis, collaborators shipped samples as frozen whole blood, isolated PBMCs, or DNA extracted from either of those sample types. This clonotype was sampled from a man between 60 and 75 years old with acute or convalescent COVID-19. The sequenced sample consisted of peripheral blood.

Here is the DNA: TGTGCCAGCAGTCAAAGACAGGGAAATGAAAAACTGTTTTTT. Its protein product is CASSQRQGNEKLFF. The sequence links TRBV6-2 or TRBV6-3 to TRBJ1-4; 7 bases in the junction line up with TRBD1. V loses 5 bases at its end and J loses 5 bases; junction bases beyond the gene matches: 5. CDR1 and CDR2 are read off the germline V gene as MNHEY and SVGEGT. The CDR3 runs 14 residues from the cysteine to the phenylalanine. Only the CDR3 region is kept as DNA, spanning 42 bases read in frame from base 1.